This is a list of T cell receptor beta chains from one sample in a study of beta chain features in type 1 diabetes. Clones were sequenced by immunoSEQ multiplex PCR, and TCRdb holds only the in-frame ones, with some missing. The table shows fewer than 45,000 clones, with 55% to 70% occurring only once. Material for sequencing was Tregs from blood. These receptors were collected from a woman in her 30s in good health. CDR3s include the opening cysteine and the closing phenylalanine or tryptophan. The order of the fields is J gene, V gene, CDR3 protein.

TRBJ2-2 | TRBV5-1 | CASSPYHLAGGDGELFF
TRBJ2-3 | TRBV6-1 | CASRVAGGPDTQYF
TRBJ2-7 | TRBV7-2 | CASRGAGYEQYF
TRBJ2-3 | TRBV7-2 | CASSLVGSGADTQYF
TRBJ2-1 | TRBV4-3 | CASSQDGHNEQFF
TRBJ1-1 | TRBV6-5 | CASRPPGSVNTEAFF
TRBJ2-3 | TRBV7-6 | CASRGFPTDTQYF
TRBJ2-1 | TRBV30 | CAWSVGLAGGSGQFF
. | TRBV19 | CATGTENYEQYF
TRBJ1-5 | TRBV19 | CASTEGGWDQPQHF
TRBJ2-1 | TRBV5-1 | CASSARYSGKGNEQFF
TRBJ1-2 | TRBV4-2 | CASSQVGEADSRYGYTF
TRBJ2-2 | TRBV28 | CASVKGANTGELFF
TRBJ1-1 | TRBV4-1 | CASSQDRSDRPMNTEAFF
TRBJ2-1 | TRBV5-4 | CASSPVIAGGRSEQFF
TRBJ1-2 | TRBV6-1 | CASSEVIGGHYGYTF
TRBJ1-1 | TRBV10-3 | CAIGNLVPNTEAFF
TRBJ2-4 | TRBV18 | CASSPQGGGGAKNIQYF
TRBJ2-7 | TRBV28 | CASRLAGIYEQYF
TRBJ2-2 | TRBV4-3 | CASSFSSLAVNTGELFF
TRBJ2-7 | TRBV6-6 | CASSSGSHQLYEQYF
TRBJ2-3 | TRBV30 | CAWHGTSGSTDTQYF
TRBJ2-1 | TRBV7-2 | CASSVTGLANEQFF
TRBJ1-1 | TRBV7-9 | CASSLVPGNTEAFF